The clone carrying this T cell receptor (beta chain) was counted once. This record comes from a study of technical replicates of blood from a few donors. The CDR3 has 15 residues. Germline loops: CDR1 SGHVS, CDR2 FNYEAQ. Trimming removed 1 base at V and 6 bases at J, with 12 bases between. Here immunoSEQ multiplex PCR was the method, and the copy in TCRdb shows in-frame clones only, minus some. The top ten hold about 0.37% of the sample, which has around 54,000 clones, roughly 95% seen once. The gene calls are TRBV7-6 and TRBJ2-2; possible D gene TRBD1, 6 bases. Input material: T cells isolated from PBMCs. The clonotype was recovered from a human donor in good health. The CDR3 coding sequence is TGTGCCAGCAGCTTAGGTCTGGGGGCGGCCGGGGAGCTGTTTTTT. It yields the protein CASSLGLGAAGELFF.